Listed here are 22 T cell receptor beta chains from one sample, sequenced in a study of T cells after yellow fever vaccination. TCRdb called the 5' RACE reads again in MiXCR, with one record for every CDR3 protein. This sample has some 350,000 distinct CDR3 sequences, with roughly 10% found just once. The specimen was PBMCs, collected on the day of the first yellow fever vaccination. All receptors come from a man aged 18 to 35 who received the YFV17D yellow fever vaccine.

This chain links TRBV12-3 or TRBV12-4 with TRBJ1-3; D is perhaps TRBD1 (5 bases). V lost 3 bases and J lost 3, with 9 bases in between. This CDR3 is 14 amino acids long. CDR3: CASSFGGIGNTIYF. The CDR3 DNA follows: TGTGCCAGCAGTTTCGGGGGGATTGGAAACACCATATATTTT.

The chain recombines TRBV7-8 with TRBJ2-2; TRBD2 might be the D (6 bases). V gave up 7 bases and J gave up 0 bases, with 18 bases separating them. CDR1 and CDR2 (germline): SGHVS, FQNEAQ. This CDR3 region has 17 residues. CDR3 sequence (DNA): TGTGCCAGCAAGGTTAGGGCGGGGCGGACGAACACCGGGGAGCTGTTTTTT. Translating it yields CASKVRAGRTNTGELFF.

V gene TRBV5-6 combines with J gene TRBJ2-7; D is tentatively TRBD1 or TRBD2 (5 bases each). The CDR3 totals 16 residues. Germline V gene data show CDR1 as SGHDT and CDR2 as YYEEEE. Trimming pared 4 bases from V and 0 bases from J, leaving 17 bases between. This CDR3 is CASSLHAGTHSYEQYF. The CDR3 nucleotides read TGTGCCAGCAGCCTGCACGCTGGGACCCACTCCTACGAGCAGTACTTC.

This clonotype was observed a handful of times. The rearrangement uses TRBV6-4 and TRBJ2-1; a possible D gene is TRBD2 (6 bases). V lost 2 bases and J lost 2, with 7 bases in between. This CDR3 region has 14 residues. The germline gives CDR1 MRHNA, CDR2 SNTAGT. CDR3 protein: CASSDGGAYNEQFF. The CDR3 region has the DNA TGTGCCAGCAGTGACGGCGGGGCCTACAATGAGCAGTTCTTC.

The chain is built from TRBV20-1 and TRBJ2-1, with D perhaps being TRBD1 or TRBD2 (6 bases each). Germline V gene data show CDR1 as DFQATT and CDR2 as SNEGSKA (reference sequence). CDR3 length: 16 residues. Between the trimmed V and J ends, which lost 1 base and 4 bases, there was a span of 17 bases. CDR3 coding DNA: TGCAGTGCTAGAGCTTTAGGGGGACTCCATTACAATGAGCAGTTCTTC. Encoded protein: CSARALGGLHYNEQFF.

V is TRBV12-3 or TRBV12-4 and J is TRBJ1-2; D gene uncertain. The length of the CDR3 is 16 residues. Trimming cost V 5 bases and J 1 base, with 17 bases left between them. The CDR3 loop reads CASSPLLSRSNYGYTF. For the CDR3, the DNA is TGTGCCAGCAGTCCTCTCCTCTCACGCAGTAACTATGGCTACACCTTC.

The chain recombines TRBV7-9 with TRBJ2-1; D not resolved. The ends were cut back, 2 bases at V and 5 bases at J, with 13 bases in the middle. The CDR3 contains 15 residues. Germline values: CDR1 SEHNR, CDR2 FQNEAQ (reference sequence). The CDR3 here is CASSLFSGWDNEQFF. CDR3 bases: TGTGCCAGCAGCTTATTCTCTGGGTGGGACAATGAGCAGTTCTTC.

On this clonotype: The germline gene is not matched at one end of the junction; a read error may be the cause. The chain links TRBV12-3 or TRBV12-4 to TRBJ2-1; possible D gene TRBD2, 6 bases. The CDR3 consists of 14 residues. CDR3 sequence (DNA): TGTGCCTGCAGTTTAATGGGGGGTAACAATGAGCAGTTCTTC. Its protein product is CACSLMGGNNEQFF.

The CDR3 reads CSVEFGQGGYEQYF. CDR3 coding DNA: TGCAGCGTTGAATTCGGACAGGGGGGCTACGAGCAGTACTTC. The genes are TRBV29-1 and TRBJ2-7, with 10 bases matching TRBD1. The V segment lost 2 bases and the J segment 3 bases; nucleotides outside the gene matches: 4. This CDR3 is built from 14 residues. Germline assignment: CDR1 SQVTM and CDR2 ANQGSEA.

Many counts were recorded for this clonotype. The chain employs TRBV24-1 and TRBJ2-2; D could derive from TRBD1 or TRBD2 (6 bases each). Trimming stripped 5 bases from V and 0 bases from J, with 15 bases between. The CDR3 runs to 17 residues. The germline V gene has CDR1 KGHDR and CDR2 SFDVKD. DNA for the CDR3: TGTGCCACCAGTGGCTCGAGAGGGGGGCCGAACACCGGGGAGCTGTTTTTT. Its protein is CATSGSRGGPNTGELFF.

This clonotype has a handful of counts. The rearrangement links TRBV19 to TRBJ1-1; D ambiguous. The germline CDR1 and CDR2 sequences are LNHDA and SQIVND (reference sequence). The CDR3 totals 15 residues. Deletions cut 1 base from V and 4 bases from J, with 13 bases between. Here the CDR3 reads CASSIVVGVFTEAFF. The CDR3, as DNA: TGTGCCAGTAGTATAGTTGTCGGGGTGTTCACTGAAGCTTTCTTT.

In its sample, this clonotype was seen a few times. The V call is TRBV5-1, the J call TRBJ2-3, with D perhaps TRBD1 or TRBD2 (5 bases each). Trimming took off 3 bases at V and 5 bases at J, with 10 bases between the two ends. CDR1 and CDR2 from the germline V gene are SGHRS and YFSETQ. The CDR3 sequence is 13 residues long. The CDR3, as DNA: TGCGCCAGCAGCTGGGGCGGGCGAGATACGCAGTATTTT. Amino acid sequence: CASSWGGRDTQYF.

This clonotype was counted ten times or more. V and J are TRBV4-2 and TRBJ1-5, with 8 bases lining up with TRBD1. The CDR3 consists of 16 residues. Per the germline V gene, CDR1 is LGHNA and CDR2 is YNFKEQ. J was trimmed by 6 bases and V by 0 bases; bases with no gene match: 7. CDR3: CASSQDPGGRGQPQHF. As DNA, the CDR3 is TGTGCCAGCAGCCAAGATCCAGGGGGCAGGGGTCAGCCCCAGCATTTT.

V usage is TRBV19 and J usage is TRBJ1-5, with a possible D match to TRBD1 (5 bases). This CDR3 region has 14 residues. The V and J ends lost 4 bases and 4 bases respectively, with 11 bases between them. From germline, CDR1 is LNHDA and CDR2 SQIVND (reference sequence). Here the CDR3 reads CASSTGLGNQPQHF. The CDR3, as DNA: TGTGCCAGTAGTACAGGGTTGGGAAATCAGCCCCAGCATTTT.

The V gene is TRBV6-1, the J gene TRBJ2-7, with 8 bases lining up with TRBD1. V lost 4 bases to trimming and J lost 3 bases; unmatched junction nucleotides: 5. Per germline, CDR1 MNHNS and CDR2 SASEGT. The CDR3 length is 14 residues. CDR3 DNA: TGTGCCAGCAGTGCCCAGGGGGCGAGCTACGAGCAGTACGTC. It translates to CASSAQGASYEQYV.

The chain is built from TRBV7-9 and TRBJ2-1, with 7 bases that match TRBD1. CDR1 and CDR2 from the germline V gene are SEHNR and FQNEAQ (reference sequence). After removal of 5 bases from V and 8 bases from J, the junction contained 9 bases not matched to a gene. CDR3 length: 14 residues. The CDR3 loop is CASSPQTGIHEQFF. Here the CDR3 DNA reads TGTGCCAGCAGCCCCCAGACAGGGATTCATGAGCAGTTCTTC.

This clonotype was seen many times. The chain has TRBV7-2 and TRBJ1-3, with 9 bases that match TRBD1. Germline lookup yields CDR1 SGHTA and CDR2 FQGNSA. There are 15 residues in the CDR3. Trimming took 8 bases from V and 7 from J; bases not matched to a gene: 12. CDR3 sequence: CASGRTGTGPNTIYF. Written as DNA, the CDR3 is TGTGCCAGCGGCCGTACCGGGACAGGGCCCAACACCATATATTTT.

This clonotype occurred many times. The rearrangement uses TRBV30 and TRBJ2-2; 8 positions match TRBD1. This CDR3 has 13 amino acids. V lost 3 bases and J lost 6; bases outside the gene matches: 3. Germline V gene lookup returns CDR1 GTSNPN and CDR2 SVGIG (reference sequence). CDR3 sequence: CAWSRQGSGELFF. The CDR3, as DNA: TGTGCCTGGAGCCGACAGGGGTCCGGGGAGCTGTTTTTT.

This clonotype was seen more than once but under ten times. The genes are TRBV9 and TRBJ1-1; D possibly corresponds to TRBD1 (6 bases). The germline gives CDR1 SGDLS, CDR2 YYNGEE. Trimming removed 3 bases at V and 3 bases at J, with 18 bases between. The CDR3 runs to 16 residues. CDR3 coding DNA: TGTGCCAGCAGCGGGGGGGGCCCCCCAGGGGACACTGAAGCTTTCTTT. It yields the protein CASSGGGPPGDTEAFF.

This clonotype was counted between two and nine times. The V and J genes are TRBV30 and TRBJ2-7; 7 bases align to TRBD1. The germline gives CDR1 GTSNPN, CDR2 SVGIG (reference sequence). The CDR3 covers 13 residues. The V and J ends lost 4 bases and 0 bases, in that order; junction bases with no gene match: 3. CDR3 nucleotide sequence: TGTGCCTGGACGACAGGGTACTCCTACGAGCAGTACTTC. It yields the protein CAWTTGYSYEQYF.

This clonotype was found a few times. The chain carries TRBV6-1 and TRBJ1-1; no reliable D call. V was pared by 8 bases and J by 4 bases, with 17 bases between. The CDR3 is 14 residues long. CDR1 and CDR2 from the germline V gene are MNHNS and SASEGT. The CDR3 spells CASGSAGVTTEAFF. In nucleotides, the CDR3 is TGTGCCAGCGGGTCAGCCGGGGTCACCACTGAAGCTTTCTTT.

The rearrangement joins TRBV2 to TRBJ2-2; D ambiguous. V was shortened by 7 bases and J by 2 bases, with 11 bases between the two germline ends. CDR3 length: 14 amino acids. The germline gives CDR1 SNHLY, CDR2 FYNNEI. The CDR3 reads CASKVIENTGELFF. In nucleotides, the CDR3 is TGTGCCAGCAAGGTCATCGAAAACACCGGGGAGCTGTTTTTT. The variable domain in full, completed from reference TRBV2 and TRBJ2-2, reads EPEVTQTPSHQVTQMGQEVILRCVPISNHLYFYWYRQILGQKVEFLVSFYNNEISEKSEIFDDQFSVERPDGSNFTLKIRSTKLEDSAMYFCASKVIENTGELFFGEGSRLTVL.